This T cell receptor (beta chain) was recorded in a study of T cells after yellow fever vaccination. About the research overall: Preparing low-cell-number fractions relied on SMART-Seq v4 Ultra Low Input.

CDR1 and CDR2 from the germline V gene are DFQATT and SNEGSKA (reference sequence). The CDR3 covers 11 residues. Details on this clonotype: Given a much more abundant clone one base away, this may be a read error.

The study made its TCR cDNA through 5'RACE template switching. That step introduced a universal primer site along with UMIs. TCRdb re-analysed the 5' RACE reads in MiXCR, keeping a single row per CDR3 protein. The profile covers about 45,000 distinct CDR3 sequences, with 5.5% to 8% appearing a single time and more than 9% taken by the ten largest. Findings of the study overall: Clonotypes shared by both compartments, CD4 and CD8, made up a small share. The presence of abundant clonotypes contaminating from the bulk population was possible in FACS-sorted repertoires.

The clonotype comes from a man aged 25-45 years who received the YFV17D yellow fever vaccine. The chain is built from TRBV20-1 and TRBJ2-2; D not resolved. The sample here was PBMCs, either bulk or a sorted T-cell subset (CD4+, CD8+, memory, or dextramer-sorted; not recorded which), taken 45 days after the yellow fever booster vaccination. In DNA, the CDR3 is TGCATTGCCCCAGAGGCCGGGGAGCTGTTTTTT. Translation gives CIAPEAGELFF.